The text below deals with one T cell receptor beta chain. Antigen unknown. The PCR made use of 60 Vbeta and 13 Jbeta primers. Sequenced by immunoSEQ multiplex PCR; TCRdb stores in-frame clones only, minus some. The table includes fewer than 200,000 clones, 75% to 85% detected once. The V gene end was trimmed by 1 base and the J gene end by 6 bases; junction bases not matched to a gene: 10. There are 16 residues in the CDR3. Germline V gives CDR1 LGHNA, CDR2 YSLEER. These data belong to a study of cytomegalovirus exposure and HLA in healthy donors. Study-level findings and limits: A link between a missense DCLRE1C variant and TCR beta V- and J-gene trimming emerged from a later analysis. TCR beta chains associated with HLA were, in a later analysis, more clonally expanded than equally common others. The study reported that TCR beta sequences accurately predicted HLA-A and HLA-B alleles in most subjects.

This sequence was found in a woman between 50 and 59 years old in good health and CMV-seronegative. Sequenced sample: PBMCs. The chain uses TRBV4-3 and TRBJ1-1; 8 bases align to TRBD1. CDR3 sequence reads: CASSQAADRGKAEAFF. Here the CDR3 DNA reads TGCGCCAGCAGCCAAGCTGCTGACAGGGGAAAGGCTGAAGCTTTCTTT.